These T cell receptor beta chains were read from a single sample in a study of blood T cells in healthy people across ages. One entry per CDR3 protein, called by TCRdb with MiXCR from the 5' RACE reads. Of 1.5 million to 2 million distinct CDR3 sequences listed, about 35% are singletons. Sequences were obtained from blood. Receptors were obtained from a woman under 40 in good health. Each CDR3 is given with its conserved first and last residue. A D gene is named only where the DNA matches it firmly. Clone size is stated in some rows and not others, as once, few, many or a class when expanded.

D | J | V | size | CDR3 | DNA
NA | TRBJ2-5 | TRBV2 | NA | CASRPGTGETQYF | TGTGCCAGCAGGCCCGGGACGGGAGAGACCCAGTACTTC
NA | TRBJ2-1 | TRBV10-3 | NA | CAIRPGGTYNEQYF | TGTGCCATCAGGCCGGGTGGTACCTACAATGAGCAGTACTTT
NA | TRBJ2-1 | TRBV20-1 | few | CSARDGTNEQFF | TGCAGTGCTAGAGATGGCACCAATGAGCAGTTCTTC
TRBD1 | TRBJ1-2 | TRBV4-1 | NA | CASSIYRGTYGYTF | TGCGCCAGCAGCATATACAGGGGCACCTATGGCTACACCTTC
NA | TRBJ2-5 | TRBV4-1 | NA | CASSQGLGAGTQYF | TGCGCCAGCAGCCAAGGCCTGGGGGCGGGGACCCAGTACTTC
NA | TRBJ1-1 | TRBV4-1 | NA | CASSQSGASGGAFF | TGCGCCAGCAGCCAAAGCGGCGCCTCGGGGGGAGCTTTCTTT
NA | TRBJ2-7 | TRBV28 | NA | CASRRGTGYEQYF | TGTGCCAGCAGGCGGGGGACAGGCTACGAGCAGTACTTC
TRBD2 | TRBJ2-7 | TRBV7-8 | many | CASSLALSGGAYEQYF | TGTGCCAGCAGCTTAGCCCTTAGCGGGGGAGCCTACGAGCAGTACTTC
TRBD1 | TRBJ2-7 | TRBV20-1 | NA | CSATTGGAYEQYF | TGCAGTGCCACGACAGGGGGGGCCTACGAGCAGTACTTC
NA | TRBJ1-6 | TRBV15 | few | CATRRKGNDNSPLHF | TGTGCCACGAGAAGAAAAGGGAATGATAATTCACCCCTCCACTTT
TRBD2 | TRBJ2-1 | TRBV10-3 | NA | CAISEPSSLAGLYNEQFF | TGTGCCATCAGTGAGCCTTCCTCCCTAGCGGGGCTTTACAATGAGCAGTTCTTC